The clone carrying this T cell receptor (beta chain) was counted only a few times. Its antigen is unknown. TCRdb re-called the RT-PCR reads with MiXCR, one entry per CDR3 protein. The repertoire holds roughly 650,000 distinct CDR3 sequences, with 15% to 18% as singletons. This record belongs to a study of response to subunit inactivated influenza vaccine. The germline V gene has CDR1 SNHLY and CDR2 FYNNEI. The CDR3 contains 15 residues. Trimming removed 4 bases at V and 1 base at J, with 13 bases between. Notes on the study in general: Authors suggested each seasonal flu vaccination may recruit only limited numbers of new T cells.

This receptor was obtained from a man between 50 and 59 years old who received an inactivated influenza vaccine. Sequences were derived from PBMCs from blood, sampled about 11 days after vaccination. The J gene is TRBJ1-2, the V gene TRBV2; D gene unclear. Here the CDR3 reads CASSVLARLNYGYTF. Here the CDR3 DNA reads TGTGCCAGCAGTGTCCTGGCCAGGCTTAACTATGGCTACACCTTC.